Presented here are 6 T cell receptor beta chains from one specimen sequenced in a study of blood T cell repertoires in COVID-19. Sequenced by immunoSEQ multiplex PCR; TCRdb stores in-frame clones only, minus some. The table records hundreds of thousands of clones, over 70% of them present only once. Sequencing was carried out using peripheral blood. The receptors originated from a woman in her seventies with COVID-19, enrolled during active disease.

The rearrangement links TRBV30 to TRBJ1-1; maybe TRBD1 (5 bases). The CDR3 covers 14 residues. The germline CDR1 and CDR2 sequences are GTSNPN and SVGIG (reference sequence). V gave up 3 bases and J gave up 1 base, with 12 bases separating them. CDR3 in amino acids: CAWSSIQGNTEAFF. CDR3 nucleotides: TGTGCCTGGAGCTCGATTCAGGGGAACACTGAAGCTTTCTTT.

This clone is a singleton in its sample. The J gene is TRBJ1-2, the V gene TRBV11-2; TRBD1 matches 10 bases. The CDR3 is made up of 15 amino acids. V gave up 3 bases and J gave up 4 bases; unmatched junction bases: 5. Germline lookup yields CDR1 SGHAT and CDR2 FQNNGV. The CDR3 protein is CASSLGRTGGYGYTF. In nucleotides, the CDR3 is TGTGCCAGCAGCTTGGGGAGGACAGGGGGCTATGGCTACACCTTC. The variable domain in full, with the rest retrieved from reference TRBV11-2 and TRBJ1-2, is EAGVAQSPRYKIIEKRQSVAFWCNPISGHATLYWYQQILGQGPKLLIQFQNNGVVDDSQLPKDRFSAERLKGVDSTLKIQPAKLEDSAVYLCASSLGRTGGYGYTFGSGTRLTVV.

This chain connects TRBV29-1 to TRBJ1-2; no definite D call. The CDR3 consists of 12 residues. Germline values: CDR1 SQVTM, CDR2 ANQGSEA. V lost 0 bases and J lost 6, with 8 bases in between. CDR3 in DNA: TGCAGCGTTGAAGATCTTGTAGATGGCTACACCTTC. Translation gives CSVEDLVDGYTF.

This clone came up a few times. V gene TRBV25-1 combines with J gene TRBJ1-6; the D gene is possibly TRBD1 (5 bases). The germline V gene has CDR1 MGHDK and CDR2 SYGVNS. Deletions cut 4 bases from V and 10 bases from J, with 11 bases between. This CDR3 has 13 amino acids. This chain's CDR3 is CASSGRERSPLHF. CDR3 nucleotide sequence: TGTGCCAGCAGTGGCAGGGAAAGGTCACCCCTCCACTTT.

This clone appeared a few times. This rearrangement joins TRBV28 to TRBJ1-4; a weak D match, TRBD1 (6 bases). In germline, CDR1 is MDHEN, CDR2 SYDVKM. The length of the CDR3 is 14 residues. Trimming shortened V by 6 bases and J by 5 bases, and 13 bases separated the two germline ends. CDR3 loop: CASRRQEINEKLFF. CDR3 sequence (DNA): TGTGCCAGCAGGAGACAGGAAATCAATGAAAAACTGTTTTTT.

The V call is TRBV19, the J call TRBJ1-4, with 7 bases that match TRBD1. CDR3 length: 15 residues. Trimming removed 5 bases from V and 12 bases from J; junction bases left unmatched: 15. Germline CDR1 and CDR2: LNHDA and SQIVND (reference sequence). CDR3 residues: CASSSRDSTLRQLFF. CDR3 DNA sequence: TGTGCCAGTAGTTCCCGGGACAGCACTTTAAGGCAACTGTTTTTT.